The clone carrying this TCR beta chain was picked up a small number of times. As yet, its antigen is unknown. The CDR3 totals 16 residues. The germline gives CDR1 SGHRS, CDR2 YFSETQ. Trimming left V 0 bases short and J 0 bases short, with 7 bases between. Profiled with immunoSEQ multiplex PCR; TCRdb holds only in-frame clones, not every one. The sample holds roughly 200,000 clones, 90% to 95% seen once. The data stem from a study of T cell responses to AZD1222 COVID-19 vaccine. General study findings and limits: The peak T cell response came first, and repertoires were sampled only after it. Baseline testing showed seropositivity in only six AZD1222 recipients.

J is TRBJ1-6 and V is TRBV5-1; D remains unclear. Material: peripheral blood, obtained on day 0 of MenACWY control vaccination. The clonotype was recovered from an adult in good health. CDR3 loop: CASSLDASSYNSPLHF. In nucleotides, the CDR3 is TGCGCCAGCAGCTTGGATGCCAGCTCCTATAATTCACCCCTCCACTTT.